The entry that follows covers one T cell receptor (beta chain) sequence. These data belong to a study of blood T cell repertoires in COVID-19. Using immunoSEQ multiplex PCR, the repertoire was profiled, and TCRdb retains in-frame clones only, with some absent. The sample yields around 170,000 clones, about 83% seen once. Participants were aged roughly 18 to 89 years from about two dozen US areas. The germline V gene has CDR1 MNHEY and CDR2 SMNVEV (reference sequence). The V and J ends lost 4 bases and 6 bases, in that order; junction bases with no gene match: 3. This CDR3 spans 13 amino acids. Sequencing used PBMCs or T cells enriched from blood (not recorded which). The chain is built from TRBV27 and TRBJ1-2, with 9 nucleotides matching TRBD1. This TCR came from a woman aged 25-40 years who had recovered from COVID-19. The CDR3 DNA sequence: TGTGCCAGCAGTTGGGGACAGGGTGATGGCTACACCTTC. It specifies CASSWGQGDGYTF.